A single T cell receptor beta chain is shown here with its context. Antigen: not known. This entry comes from a study of siplizumab effects on memory and regulatory T cells. The study's findings and limits: The apparent diversity of naive T cells exceeded that of memory cells, and naive T cells seemed to make a major contribution to the alloresponse.

TCRdb keeps only in-frame clones here, not all; method: immunoSEQ multiplex PCR. The repertoire holds 120,000 or so clones, roughly 89% seen once, with 1% to 1.5% in the top ten. The receptor comes from a human donor in good health. Sequenced input: CD4+ T cells sorted from blood.

The CDR3 DNA reads TGTGCCAGTAGACACTCCACCGACAATGAGCAGTTCTTC. Amino acids: CASRHSTDNEQFF. The chain carries TRBV19 and TRBJ2-1, with no clear D. In germline, CDR1 is LNHDA, CDR2 SQIVND (reference sequence). The CDR3 loop spans 13 amino acids. V was cut by 6 bases and J by 5 bases, with 11 bases left in between. Looking up the rest from reference TRBV19 and TRBJ2-1 gives the full variable domain: DGGITQSPKYLFRKEGQNVTLSCEQNLNHDAMYWYRQDPGQGLRLIYYSQIVNDFQKGDIAEGYSVSREKKESFPLTVTSAQKNPTAFYLCASRHSTDNEQFFGPGTRLTVL.